Each of the 6 T cell receptor beta chains below was sequenced from the same sample in a study of T-cell reconstitution after alpha-beta-depleted transplantation in children. The library targeted TCRbeta and was prepared with unique molecular identifiers. In TCRdb, the PCR reads were re-called with MiXCR into one record per CDR3 protein. Of some 440,000 distinct CDR3 sequences listed, roughly 15% are singletons. The material was PBMCs, mostly from graft donor cells, obtained 360 days after TCRalphabeta/CD19-depleted stem cell transplant. Receptors were obtained from a boy younger than two who had a stem cell transplant for Wiskott-Aldrich syndrome, so the T cells may come from the graft donor.

Only a few counts were recorded for this clonotype. The chain couples TRBV5-1 to TRBJ2-2; 9 bases align to TRBD2. Trimming cost V 3 bases and J 1 base; bases outside gene matches: 4. Germline V gene data show CDR1 as SGHRS and CDR2 as YFSETQ. This CDR3 region has 16 residues. CDR3: CASSWRTSENTGELFF. CDR3 DNA: TGCGCCAGCAGCTGGAGGACTAGCGAGAACACCGGGGAGCTGTTTTTT.

This clonotype was counted a few times. The rearrangement links TRBV20-1 to TRBJ2-5; D gene ambiguous. V lost 6 bases and J lost 4, with 12 bases in between. This CDR3 spans 12 amino acids. CDR1 and CDR2 from the germline V gene are DFQATT and SNEGSKA (reference sequence). The CDR3 region is CSAKTLAETQYF. Here the CDR3 DNA reads TGCAGTGCGAAAACCCTGGCAGAGACCCAGTACTTC.

This clonotype was observed a few times. CDR3 nucleotides: TGTGCCAGCTCCAGGGGGTTAACACGGCCTTATAGCAATCAGCCCCAGCATTTT. Amino acid sequence: CASSRGLTRPYSNQPQHF. The V call is TRBV28, the J call TRBJ1-5; 7 bases fit TRBD1. This CDR3 has 18 residues. Germline CDR1 and CDR2: MDHEN and SYDVKM. The junction had 16 bases not matched to a gene; V was cut back by 8 bases and J by 0 bases.

The V call is TRBV12-3 or TRBV12-4, the J call TRBJ2-1; TRBD2 is a possible D gene (6 bases). V lost 2 bases, J lost 4 bases, and 12 bases lay in between. The CDR3 totals 15 residues. CDR3 sequence (DNA): TGTGCCAGCAGTTTACAACTAGCATCGTACAATGAGCAGTTCTTC. This encodes CASSLQLASYNEQFF.

V usage is TRBV7-2 and J usage is TRBJ2-2; TRBD2 is a possible D gene (5 bases). The germline gives CDR1 SGHTA, CDR2 FQGNSA. This CDR3 is 14 amino acids long. V shed 1 base and J shed 7 bases, with 10 bases lying between them. This CDR3 is CASSLGGKNGELFF. CDR3 DNA sequence: TGTGCCAGCAGCTTAGGAGGGAAGAACGGGGAGCTGTTTTTT.

In its sample, this clonotype was seen a few times. The V call is TRBV27, the J call TRBJ2-1; D not certain. The germline V gene encodes CDR1 MNHEY and CDR2 SMNVEV (reference sequence). The V and J ends lost 5 bases and 5 bases respectively, with 10 bases between them. This CDR3 has 13 amino acids. The CDR3 is CASSPIPDNEQFF. Written as DNA, the CDR3 is TGTGCCAGCAGTCCCATCCCTGACAATGAGCAGTTCTTC.